Each of the 14 T cell receptor beta chains below was sequenced from the same sample in a study of blood T cell repertoires in COVID-19. The protocol was immunoSEQ multiplex PCR, while the TCRdb copy is restricted to in-frame clones and leaves out a portion. This sample carries about 260,000 clones, around 86% of them seen once, and the ten largest clones take more than 4.5%. Specimen: peripheral blood. These receptors were taken from a woman between 55 and 75 years old with COVID-19, enrolled during active disease.

The V call is TRBV21-1, the J call TRBJ2-3; TRBD1, the D gene given by the table, was not confirmed from the DNA. TRBV21-1 is a known pseudogene. There are 18 residues in the CDR3. The CDR3, as DNA: TGTGCCAGCAGCATACGTAACCTTGGGACAGAGACCACAGATACGCAGTATTTT. Residues: CASSIRNLGTETTDTQYF.

The chain joins TRBV28 to TRBJ1-6; D is unresolved. CDR1 is MDHEN and CDR2 is SYDVKM in the germline V gene. This CDR3 has 17 residues. Trimming shortened V by 1 base and J by 0 bases, and 10 bases separated the two germline ends. CDR3 protein: CASSLLGYSSYNSPLHF. CDR3 DNA: TGTGCCAGCAGTTTATTGGGTTACAGCTCCTATAATTCACCCCTCCACTTT.

The chain recombines TRBV27 with TRBJ2-6; D gene uncertain. Germline loops: CDR1 MNHEY, CDR2 SMNVEV (reference sequence). The CDR3 runs 14 residues. V was pared by 6 bases and J by 0 bases, with 6 bases between. CDR3 in DNA: TGTGCCAGCAGCCCCCACTCTGGGGCCAACGTCCTGACTTTC. Its translation is CASSPHSGANVLTF. Drawing the rest from reference TRBV27 and TRBJ2-6, the complete variable domain is EAQVTQNPRYLITVTGKKLTVTCSQNMNHEYMSWYRQDPGLGLRQIYYSMNVEVTDKGDVPEGYKVSRKEKRNFPLILESPSPNQTSLYFCASSPHSGANVLTFGAGSRLTVL.

The J gene is TRBJ1-3, the V gene TRBV28; TRBD2 agrees at 7 bases. The end of the DNA fits TRBJ2-2 better, so the J call may be wrong. The CDR3 sequence is 16 residues long. The germline gives CDR1 MDHEN, CDR2 SYDVKM. Here the CDR3 reads CASSLLAGVGTGELFF. The DNA for the CDR3 is TGTGCCAGCAGTTTGTTGGCGGGAGTTGGGACCGGGGAGCTGTTTTTT.

The genes are TRBV7-2 and TRBJ2-1, with D perhaps TRBD2 (6 bases). The germline V gene has CDR1 SGHTA and CDR2 FQGNSA. Trimming pared 1 base from V and 10 bases from J, leaving 20 bases between. The CDR3 is 16 amino acids. CDR3 nucleotides: TGTGCCAGCAGCTTAGAGCGGGCCCCAGTAGGGTTAGAGCAGTTCTTC. The encoded protein is CASSLERAPVGLEQFF.

Only a few counts were recorded for this clone. The chain couples TRBV7-9 to TRBJ1-2, with D possibly being TRBD1 (5 bases). Trimming removed 8 bases from V and 4 bases from J, with 11 bases in between. Germline assignment: CDR1 SEHNR and CDR2 FQNEAQ (reference sequence). This CDR3 contains 12 residues. The CDR3 protein is CASGSTGYGYTF. The CDR3 bases are TGTGCCAGCGGATCCACAGGCTATGGCTACACCTTC.

The chain recombines TRBV5-4 with TRBJ1-2; D gene unclear. The CDR3 is 14 residues long. Germline V gives CDR1 SGHNT, CDR2 YYREEE (reference sequence). The V gene lost 2 bases and the J gene lost 7 bases, with 15 bases spanning the gap. CDR3 sequence (DNA): TGTGCCAGCAGCTTACGGGAATCACGGGGTGGCTACACCTTC. It yields the protein CASSLRESRGGYTF.

This chain joins TRBV5-4 and TRBJ2-5; 7 nucleotides agree with TRBD2. V gave up 1 base and J gave up 0 bases; unmatched junction bases: 3. Germline lookup yields CDR1 SGHNT and CDR2 YYREEE (reference sequence). The CDR3 covers 15 residues. The CDR3 spells CASSLTAGYQETQYF. CDR3 nucleotide sequence: TGTGCCAGCAGCTTGACAGCGGGATACCAAGAGACCCAGTACTTC.

The chain combines TRBV18 with TRBJ1-2; 7 bases line up with TRBD1. V gave up 3 bases and J gave up 5 bases; unmatched junction bases: 9. Germline CDR1 reads KGHSH; CDR2 reads LQKENI. The CDR3 runs 15 residues. Here the CDR3 reads CASSPPRTGYYGYTF. As DNA, the CDR3 is TGTGCCAGCTCACCTCCTCGGACAGGTTATTATGGCTACACCTTC.

Concerning this clone itself: This CDR3 is also generated by other DNA sequences in the sample. The gene calls are TRBV5-4 and TRBJ2-5, with TRBD2 identical over 12 bases. The CDR3 covers 15 residues. Germline V gene sequence: CDR1 SGHNT, CDR2 YYREEE (reference sequence). V was pared by 2 bases and J by 2 bases, with 1 base of the junction left unmatched. The CDR3: CASSFGLAGQETQYF. The CDR3 DNA reads TGTGCCAGCAGCTTTGGACTAGCGGGACAAGAGACCCAGTACTTC. The full variable domain, in which reference TRBV5-4 and TRBJ2-5 provide the parts outside the CDR3, is ETGVTQSPTHLIKTRGQQVTLRCSSQSGHNTVSWYQQALGQGPQFIFQYYREEENGRGNFPPRFSGLQFPNYSSELNVNALELDDSALYLCASSFGLAGQETQYFGPGTRLLVL.

In DNA form, the CDR3 reads TGTGCCAGCAGTGGGCAGGTCTCCCTCCACTTT. Protein product: CASSGQVSLHF. The rearrangement uses TRBV28 and TRBJ1-6; D call uncertain. Germline CDR1 MDHEN, CDR2 SYDVKM. Trimming stripped 5 bases from V and 14 bases from J, with 10 bases between. The CDR3 contains 11 residues.

The CDR3 loop is CASSLGPGGGIEQFF. CDR3 bases: TGTGCCAGCAGCTTAGGGCCGGGAGGGGGCATTGAGCAGTTCTTC. The chain couples TRBV7-3 to TRBJ2-1; tentative D call: TRBD2 (8 bases). V lost 2 bases and J 9 bases, leaving 17 bases between the germline ends. CDR1 is SGHTA, CDR2 FQGTGA, per germline. The CDR3 runs 15 residues.

V usage is TRBV7-7 and J usage is TRBJ2-5, with a tentative D call TRBD2 (5 bases). This CDR3 comprises 13 residues. Germline V gives CDR1 SSHAT, CDR2 FNYEAQ (reference sequence). With 6 bases removed from V and 5 bases from J, the gap between germline ends came to 13 bases. The CDR3: CASSSNRGETQYF. CDR3 DNA sequence: TGTGCCAGCAGTTCGAATCGCGGGGAGACCCAGTACTTC.

DNA of the CDR3: TGTGCCATCAGTGAACGTGTGGGGCAGGGTGCCCACGAGCAGTACTTC. Its protein is CAISERVGQGAHEQYF. The chain uses TRBV10-3 and TRBJ2-7, with D possibly being TRBD1 (5 bases). The germline gives CDR1 ENHRY, CDR2 SYGVKD. The CDR3 covers 16 residues. Trimming took 3 bases from V and 5 from J, leaving 20 bases between them.